The next 23 T cell receptor beta chains were all read from a single sample in a study of shared clonotypes between healthy human individuals. The method was immunoSEQ multiplex PCR; TCRdb's version includes in-frame clones alone and lacks a portion of them. The sample lists over 1.5 million clones, about 98% occurring once. Sequenced material: naive CD4+ T cells sorted from blood. Subset denoted: CD45RA+ positively selected. These receptors were obtained from a man under 40 in good health.

The chain links TRBV7-7 to TRBJ1-4; no clear D gene. Germline lookup yields CDR1 SSHAT and CDR2 FNYEAQ (reference sequence). This CDR3 comprises 13 residues. Deletions cut 2 bases from V and 8 bases from J, with 9 bases between. The CDR3 sequence is CASSLREEEKLFF. The CDR3 DNA reads as TGTGCCAGCAGCTTAAGGGAAGAAGAAAAACTGTTTTTT.

The genes are TRBV5-8 and TRBJ2-2; D is unresolved. The V gene lost 4 bases and the J gene lost 2 bases, with 6 bases spanning the gap. The length of the CDR3 is 13 residues. The germline gives CDR1 SGHTS, CDR2 YDEGEE. CDR3 coding DNA: TGTGCCAGCAGCCCGAAAAACACCGGGGAGCTGTTTTTT. Translating gives CASSPKNTGELFF.

V is TRBV5-4 and J is TRBJ2-1, with TRBD2 identical over 14 bases. The CDR3 consists of 17 residues. In germline, CDR1 is SGHNT, CDR2 YYREEE (reference sequence). V lost 4 bases and J lost 1; bases outside the gene matches: 4. CDR3 sequence reads: CASSQGLAGGSYNEQFF. The CDR3 bases are TGTGCCAGCAGCCAAGGACTAGCGGGAGGTTCCTACAATGAGCAGTTCTTC.

The CDR3 sequence is CASSLAGGPGANVLTF. CDR3 nucleotide sequence: TGTGCCAGCAGCTTAGCGGGGGGACCTGGGGCCAACGTCCTGACTTTC. J is TRBJ2-6 and V is TRBV7-9; possible D gene TRBD2, 6 bases. The germline V gene has CDR1 SEHNR and CDR2 FQNEAQ (reference sequence). Trimming shortened V by 0 bases and J by 2 bases, and 8 bases separated the two germline ends. The CDR3 is made up of 16 amino acids.

The genes are TRBV19 and TRBJ2-4, with 8 nucleotides matching TRBD1. In germline, CDR1 is LNHDA, CDR2 SQIVND (reference sequence). The CDR3 has 15 amino acids. Trimming cost V 7 bases and J 1 base; bases outside gene matches: 6. The CDR3 DNA is TGTGCCAGTACCGCCGACAGGGGTGCCAAAAACATTCAGTACTTC. Its translation is CASTADRGAKNIQYF.

The V call is TRBV11-2, the J call TRBJ2-3, with D possibly TRBD2 on 5 matching bases. Germline V lookup: CDR1 SGHAT, CDR2 FQNNGV. The CDR3 is 14 residues long. V was pared by 6 bases and J by 4 bases, with 14 bases between. CDR3 nucleotide sequence: TGTGCCAGCAGGAAAGAACTAGTTTCAGATACGCAGTATTTT. Translated, it gives CASRKELVSDTQYF. The variable domain in full, completed from reference TRBV11-2 and TRBJ2-3, reads EAGVAQSPRYKIIEKRQSVAFWCNPISGHATLYWYQQILGQGPKLLIQFQNNGVVDDSQLPKDRFSAERLKGVDSTLKIQPAKLEDSAVYLCASRKELVSDTQYFGPGTRLTVL.

For this clone: The same CDR3 is also encoded by other DNA sequences in this sample. The chain couples TRBV10-1 to TRBJ2-2; D remains ambiguous. The CDR3 length is 13 residues. The ends were cut back, 0 bases at V and 5 bases at J, with 4 bases in the middle. Germline V gene data show CDR1 as WNHNN and CDR2 as SYGVQD (reference sequence). The CDR3 spells CASSESWTGELFF. The CDR3 coding sequence is TGCGCCAGCAGTGAGTCCTGGACCGGGGAGCTGTTTTTT.

The chain couples TRBV25-1 to TRBJ2-5; no definite D call. The CDR3 is 14 amino acids. CDR1 MGHDK and CDR2 SYGVNS come from the germline V gene. The ends were cut back, 4 bases at V and 4 bases at J, with 13 bases in the middle. The CDR3: CASSGLSPPETQYF. DNA for the CDR3: TGTGCCAGCAGTGGACTGTCCCCGCCAGAGACCCAGTACTTC.

The chain has TRBV7-2 and TRBJ2-1; D unclear. Germline CDR1 is SGHTA and CDR2 is FQGNSA. V was shortened by 7 bases and J by 0 bases, with 13 bases between the two germline ends. CDR3 length: 15 amino acids. For the CDR3, the DNA is TGTGCCAGCACCCCAACACGGAGCTCCTACAATGAGCAGTTCTTC. Amino acid sequence: CASTPTRSSYNEQFF.

This chain links TRBV7-8 with TRBJ2-1, with a weak D call TRBD2 (6 bases). Germline CDR1 reads SGHVS; CDR2 reads FQNEAQ. The CDR3 spans 14 residues. Trimming removed 8 bases from V and 0 bases from J, with 11 bases in between. CDR3 protein: CASLLASSYNEQFF. CDR3 bases: TGTGCCAGCTTACTAGCCAGCTCCTACAATGAGCAGTTCTTC. Drawing the rest from reference TRBV7-8 and TRBJ2-1, the complete variable domain is GAGVSQSPRYKVAKRGQDVALRCDPISGHVSLFWYQQALGQGPEFLTYFQNEAQLDKSGLPSDRFFAERPEGSVSTLKIQRTQQEDSAVYLCASLLASSYNEQFFGPGTRLTVL.

The V call is TRBV14, the J call TRBJ2-6; tentative D call: TRBD1 (6 bases). Germline V gene data show CDR1 as SGHDN and CDR2 as FVKESK. V was shortened by 8 bases and J by 3 bases, with 8 bases between the two germline ends. The CDR3 covers 13 residues. CDR3 protein: CASSDSGANVLTF. The CDR3 coding sequence is TGTGCCAGCTCGGACAGTGGGGCCAACGTCCTGACTTTC.

The J gene is TRBJ2-7, the V gene TRBV6-5; 12 bases agree with TRBD2. Germline V gives CDR1 MNHEY, CDR2 SVGAGI. The CDR3 has 15 amino acids. Unmatched junction bases numbered 2, after V lost 4 bases and J lost 1 base. CDR3 amino acids: CASSWGTSGSYEQYF. As DNA, the CDR3 is TGTGCCAGCAGTTGGGGGACTAGCGGGTCCTACGAGCAGTACTTC.

This chain links TRBV15 with TRBJ1-5; TRBD1 agrees at 7 bases. V lost 0 bases to trimming and J lost 1 base; unmatched junction nucleotides: 6. The CDR3 totals 17 residues. The V gene's germline CDR1 is LNHNV and CDR2 YYDKDF (reference sequence). The CDR3 DNA reads as TGTGCCACCAGCAGAGAAGGGGGCTCCCCAAGCAATCAGCCCCAGCATTTT. This encodes CATSREGGSPSNQPQHF. The full variable domain, in which reference TRBV15 and TRBJ1-5 provide the parts outside the CDR3, is DAMVIQNPRYQVTQFGKPVTLSCSQTLNHNVMYWYQQKSSQAPKLLFHYYDKDFNNEADTPDNFQSRRPNTSFCFLDIRSPGLGDTAMYLCATSREGGSPSNQPQHFGDGTRLSIL.

The count of this clone is one. CDR3 coding DNA: TGCGCCAGCAGCTTGGCCGTTTCAGACTCCTACGAGCAGTACTTC. Amino acid sequence: CASSLAVSDSYEQYF. The genes are TRBV5-1 and TRBJ2-7; no firm D call. With 0 bases removed from V and 0 bases from J, the gap between germline ends came to 10 bases. The CDR3 extends over 15 amino acids. Germline lookup yields CDR1 SGHRS and CDR2 YFSETQ.

The chain carries TRBV7-2 and TRBJ1-5; the D gene is possibly TRBD1 (5 bases). The CDR3 is made up of 16 amino acids. Germline V gene sequence: CDR1 SGHTA, CDR2 FQGNSA. The V end was cut by 3 bases, the J end by 4 bases, with 16 bases between. CDR3 protein: CASSLFSLDTNQPQHF. The DNA of the CDR3 is TGTGCCAGCAGCTTGTTTTCCTTGGACACGAATCAGCCCCAGCATTTT.

V and J are TRBV10-2 and TRBJ1-5, with D maybe TRBD1 (6 bases). V lost 6 bases and J 4 bases, leaving 10 bases between the germline ends. This CDR3 contains 13 residues. Germline V CDR1 and CDR2: WSHSY, SAAADI. The CDR3 DNA sequence: TGCGCCAGCAGCGTAGACAGGAATCAGCCCCAGCATTTT. Encoded protein: CASSVDRNQPQHF.

V gene TRBV5-1 combines with J gene TRBJ2-1; no firm D call. The CDR3 has 15 amino acids. The V end lost 4 bases, the J end lost 5 bases, and 16 bases lay between the germline ends. Per the germline V gene, CDR1 is SGHRS and CDR2 is YFSETQ. CDR3 residues: CASSAVLGQDNEQFF. The CDR3 DNA follows: TGCGCCAGCAGCGCGGTCCTAGGCCAGGACAATGAGCAGTTCTTC.

The J gene is TRBJ2-6, the V gene TRBV10-3; 10 positions agree with TRBD1. CDR1 ENHRY and CDR2 SYGVKD come from the germline V gene. The CDR3 extends over 18 amino acids. J lost 2 bases, V lost 0 bases, and 4 bases had no gene match. CDR3 coding DNA: TGTGCCATCAGTGAGTCGTCGGGACAGGGGACTGGGGCCAACGTCCTGACTTTC. It translates to CAISESSGQGTGANVLTF.

This clone showed up just once. This chain uses TRBV7-2 with TRBJ1-1, with 7 bases identical to TRBD1. The CDR3 has 15 amino acids. With V trimmed by 1 base and J by 4 bases, 6 bases remained unmatched. Germline assignment: CDR1 SGHTA and CDR2 FQGNSA. The CDR3 sequence is CASSLVATGITEAFF. CDR3 DNA sequence: TGTGCCAGCAGCTTAGTCGCGACAGGGATCACTGAAGCTTTCTTT.

The rearrangement uses TRBV27 and TRBJ2-7; D tentatively fits TRBD1 or TRBD2 (6 bases each). The CDR3 sequence is 14 residues long. From germline, CDR1 is MNHEY and CDR2 SMNVEV (reference sequence). V lost 4 bases and J 4 bases, leaving 14 bases between the germline ends. The DNA for the CDR3 is TGTGCCAGCAGTTCGACGGGGGCGGGGTACGAGCAGTACTTC. This sequence encodes CASSSTGAGYEQYF.

As regards this clone: Its ends do not fully match the called genes, so a read error is possible. V gene TRBV7-7 combines with J gene TRBJ2-1, with D possibly matching TRBD2 (7 bases). Germline assignment: CDR1 SSHAT and CDR2 FNYEAQ (reference sequence). There are 15 residues in the CDR3. CDR3 loop: CASSLGPEGGNEQFF. CDR3 sequence (DNA): TGTGCTAGCAGCTTAGGGCCCGAGGGGGGGAATGAGCAGTTCTTC.

V gene TRBV19 combines with J gene TRBJ1-2, with a tentative D call TRBD1 (6 bases). The CDR3 extends over 15 amino acids. The V end lost 7 bases, the J end lost 2 bases, and 17 bases lay between the germline ends. CDR1 and CDR2 (germline): LNHDA, SQIVND (reference sequence). CDR3 sequence: CASKAAGAKNYGYTF. The DNA of the CDR3 is TGTGCCAGTAAAGCAGCGGGGGCTAAGAACTATGGCTACACCTTC.

The chain is built from TRBV7-3 and TRBJ2-3; no clear D gene. Germline V gene sequence: CDR1 SGHTA, CDR2 FQGTGA. Between the trimmed V and J ends, which lost 5 bases and 11 bases, there was a span of 14 bases. CDR3 size: 12 residues. The CDR3 loop reads CASSLNPGRQYF. CDR3 sequence (DNA): TGTGCCAGCAGCCTCAACCCGGGCAGGCAGTATTTT.